This TCR beta chain is drawn from a study of blood T cell repertoires in COVID-19. About the study: T cells, B-cell-depleted T cells, or PBMCs provided the cDNA or gDNA that served as material.

A Seattle source enrolled patients during active infection and followed them longitudinally. Original data processing: From reference gene primer amplification, estimates of nucleated cell counts were derived. Sequencing was performed with immunoSEQ multiplex PCR; in TCRdb, only in-frame clones are kept and a portion is missing. V, J and clone size are those of that table, while D and trimming were read from the DNA. The table has fewer than 200,000 clones, about four fifths seen once. V dropped 3 bases and J dropped 5 bases, with 8 bases sitting between them. The length of the CDR3 is 13 residues. The chain links TRBV12-3 or TRBV12-4 to TRBJ1-5; no clear D gene. Material for sequencing was peripheral blood. The receptor was isolated from a woman in her thirties or forties with COVID-19, enrolled during active disease. CDR3 DNA sequence: TGTGCCAGCAGTTTTCGGGTGGATCAGCCCCAGCATTTT. It encodes CASSFRVDQPQHF.